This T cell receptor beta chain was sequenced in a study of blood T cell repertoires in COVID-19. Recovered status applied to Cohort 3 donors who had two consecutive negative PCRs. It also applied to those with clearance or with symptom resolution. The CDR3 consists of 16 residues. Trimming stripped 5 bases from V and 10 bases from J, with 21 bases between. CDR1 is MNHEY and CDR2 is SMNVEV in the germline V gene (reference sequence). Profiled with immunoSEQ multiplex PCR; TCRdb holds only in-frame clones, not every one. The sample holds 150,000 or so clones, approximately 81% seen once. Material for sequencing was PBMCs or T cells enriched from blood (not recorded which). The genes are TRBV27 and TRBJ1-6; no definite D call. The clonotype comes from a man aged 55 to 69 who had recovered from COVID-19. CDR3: CASSLGGVGEGSPLHF. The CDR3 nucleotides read TGTGCCAGCAGTCTAGGTGGAGTAGGAGAAGGATCACCCCTCCACTTT.